The entry below describes one TCR beta chain. The data are from a study of blood T cell repertoires in COVID-19. Study at large: Italy, Spain and the United States were the sources of the convalescent and acute COVID-19 samples. From T cells, B-cell-depleted T cells, or PBMCs came the material, which was cDNA or gDNA.

Trimming cost V 5 bases and J 5 bases; bases outside gene matches: 7. In germline, CDR1 is MNHEY, CDR2 SMNVEV (reference sequence). This CDR3 has 14 amino acids. It was during active infection that Seattle patients were enrolled and then longitudinally followed. Authors' data handling: Estimates of nucleated cell counts were drawn from the amplification of reference gene primers. Only in-frame clones appear in the TCRdb table, and some are missing; sequencing was by immunoSEQ multiplex PCR. V, J and clone size are taken as reported in that table, and D and trimming were inferred from the DNA itself. The sample has 200,000 to 300,000 clones, about 93% seen once.

This clonotype was obtained from a young man with COVID-19, enrolled during active disease. The rearrangement links TRBV27 to TRBJ1-2; 8 bases line up with TRBD1. The sequenced material came from peripheral blood. Here the CDR3 DNA reads TGTGCCAGCAGTAGGGGGACAGGCATTTATGGCTACACCTTC. Amino acids: CASSRGTGIYGYTF.